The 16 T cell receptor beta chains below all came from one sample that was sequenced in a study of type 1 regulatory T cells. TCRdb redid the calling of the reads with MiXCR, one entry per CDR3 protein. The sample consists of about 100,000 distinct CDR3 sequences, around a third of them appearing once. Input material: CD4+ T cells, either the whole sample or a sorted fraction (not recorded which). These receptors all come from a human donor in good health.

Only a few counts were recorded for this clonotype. CDR3 DNA sequence: TGCGCCAGCAGCTTGTTGACAAAGGGGGACACTGAAGCTTTCTTT. The encoded protein is CASSLLTKGDTEAFF. The rearrangement uses TRBV5-1 and TRBJ1-1, with a possible D match to TRBD1 (6 bases). In germline, CDR1 is SGHRS, CDR2 YFSETQ. The V and J ends lost 1 base and 3 bases respectively, with 13 bases between them. The CDR3 extends over 15 amino acids.

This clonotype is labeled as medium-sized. DNA of the CDR3: TGCAGCGTTGAAGATCGGGGGTCTGGCTACACCTTC. Protein: CSVEDRGSGYTF. This chain connects TRBV29-1 to TRBJ1-2; TRBD1 is a possible D gene (5 bases). V lost 0 bases and J 7 bases, leaving 9 bases between the germline ends. The CDR3 runs 12 residues. Germline V gene sequence: CDR1 SQVTM, CDR2 ANQGSEA.

The CDR3 spells CASSEGARGYSNQPQHF. In nucleotides, the CDR3 is TGTGCCAGCAGTGAAGGCGCCAGGGGTTATAGCAATCAGCCCCAGCATTTT. The chain is built from TRBV2 and TRBJ1-5; possible D gene TRBD1, 6 bases. The CDR3 has 17 amino acids. The V end was cut by 1 base, the J end by 0 bases, with 13 bases between. Germline V CDR1 and CDR2: SNHLY, FYNNEI.

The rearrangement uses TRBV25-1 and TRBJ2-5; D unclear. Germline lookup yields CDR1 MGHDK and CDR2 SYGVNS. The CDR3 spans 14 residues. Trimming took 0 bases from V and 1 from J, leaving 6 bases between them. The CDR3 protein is CASSEYRPQETQYF. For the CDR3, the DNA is TGTGCCAGCAGTGAATATCGGCCCCAAGAGACCCAGTACTTC.

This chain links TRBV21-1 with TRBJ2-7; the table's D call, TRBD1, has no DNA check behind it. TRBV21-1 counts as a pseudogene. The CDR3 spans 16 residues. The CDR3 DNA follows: TGTGCCAGCAGCGTGCGTTTTGGGGACAGACCCTACGAGCAGTACTTC. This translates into CASSVRFGDRPYEQYF.

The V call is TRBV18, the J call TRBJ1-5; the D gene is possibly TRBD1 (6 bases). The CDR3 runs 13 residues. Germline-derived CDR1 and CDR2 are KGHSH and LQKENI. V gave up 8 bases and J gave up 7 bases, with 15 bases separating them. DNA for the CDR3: TGTGCCAGCCACGGGGGGCCGGGGCAGCCCCAGCATTTT. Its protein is CASHGGPGQPQHF.

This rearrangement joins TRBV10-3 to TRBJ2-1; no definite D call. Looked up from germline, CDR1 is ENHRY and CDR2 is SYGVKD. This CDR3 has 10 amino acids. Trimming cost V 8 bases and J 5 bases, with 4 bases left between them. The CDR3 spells CAIGDNEQFF. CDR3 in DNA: TGTGCCATCGGGGACAATGAGCAGTTCTTC.

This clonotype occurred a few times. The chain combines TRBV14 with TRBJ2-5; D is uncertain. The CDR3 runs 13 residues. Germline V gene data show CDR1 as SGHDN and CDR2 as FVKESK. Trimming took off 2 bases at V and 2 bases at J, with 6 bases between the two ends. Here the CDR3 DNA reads TGTGCCAGCAGCCAAAATATGCAAGAGACCCAGTACTTC. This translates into CASSQNMQETQYF. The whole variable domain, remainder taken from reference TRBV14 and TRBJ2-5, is EAGVTQFPSHSVIEKGQTVTLRCDPISGHDNLYWYRRVMGKEIKFLLHFVKESKQDESGMPNNRFLAERTGGTYSTLKVQPAELEDSGVYFCASSQNMQETQYFGPGTRLLVL.

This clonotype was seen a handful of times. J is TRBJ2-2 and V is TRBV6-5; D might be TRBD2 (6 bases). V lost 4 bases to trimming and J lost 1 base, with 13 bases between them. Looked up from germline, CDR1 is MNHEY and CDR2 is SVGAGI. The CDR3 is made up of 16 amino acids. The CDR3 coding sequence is TGTGCCAGCAGTTTTGGGGACTTCTTGAACACCGGGGAGCTGTTTTTT. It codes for CASSFGDFLNTGELFF.

CDR3 region: CASSYEGDRSTDTQYF. The CDR3 nucleotides are TGTGCCAGCAGTTACGAGGGGGACAGGAGCACAGATACGCAGTATTTT. The rearrangement uses TRBV6-5 and TRBJ2-3, with TRBD1 matching over 8 bases. Unmatched junction bases numbered 4, after V lost 2 bases and J lost 0 bases. From germline, CDR1 is MNHEY and CDR2 SVGAGI. The CDR3 is 16 amino acids.

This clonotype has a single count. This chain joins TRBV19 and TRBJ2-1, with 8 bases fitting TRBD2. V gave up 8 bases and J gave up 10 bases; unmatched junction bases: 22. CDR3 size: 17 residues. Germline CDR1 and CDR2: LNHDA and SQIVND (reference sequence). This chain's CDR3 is CASSNLGGGFSMPEQFF. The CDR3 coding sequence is TGTGCCAGTTCCAACCTCGGGGGGGGCTTTTCCATGCCCGAGCAGTTCTTC.

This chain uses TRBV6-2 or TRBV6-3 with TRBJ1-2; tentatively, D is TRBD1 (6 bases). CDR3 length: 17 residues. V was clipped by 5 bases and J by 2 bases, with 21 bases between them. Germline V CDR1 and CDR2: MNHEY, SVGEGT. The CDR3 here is CASSPNFSQGPNYGYTF. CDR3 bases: TGTGCCAGCAGTCCGAACTTCTCACAGGGACCCAACTATGGCTACACCTTC.

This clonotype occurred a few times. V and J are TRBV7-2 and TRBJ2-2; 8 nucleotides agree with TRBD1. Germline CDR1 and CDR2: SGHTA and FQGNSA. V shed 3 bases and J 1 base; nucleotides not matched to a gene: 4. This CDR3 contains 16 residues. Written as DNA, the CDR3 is TGTGCCAGCAGCTTCCCCACAGGGGGGAACACCGGGGAGCTGTTTTTT. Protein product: CASSFPTGGNTGELFF.

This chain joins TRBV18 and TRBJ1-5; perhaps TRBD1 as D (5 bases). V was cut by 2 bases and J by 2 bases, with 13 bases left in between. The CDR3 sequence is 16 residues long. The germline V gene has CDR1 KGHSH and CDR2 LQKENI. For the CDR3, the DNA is TGTGCCAGCTCACCAGGAACAGGTGGAGGCAATCAGCCCCAGCATTTT. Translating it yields CASSPGTGGGNQPQHF.

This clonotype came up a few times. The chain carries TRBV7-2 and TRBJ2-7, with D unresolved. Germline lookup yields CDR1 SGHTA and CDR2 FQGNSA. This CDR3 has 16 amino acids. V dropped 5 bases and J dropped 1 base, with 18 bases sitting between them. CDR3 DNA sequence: TGTGCCAGCAGCAGGACGGCAACCTTAGGGTCCTACGAGCAGTACTTC. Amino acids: CASSRTATLGSYEQYF.

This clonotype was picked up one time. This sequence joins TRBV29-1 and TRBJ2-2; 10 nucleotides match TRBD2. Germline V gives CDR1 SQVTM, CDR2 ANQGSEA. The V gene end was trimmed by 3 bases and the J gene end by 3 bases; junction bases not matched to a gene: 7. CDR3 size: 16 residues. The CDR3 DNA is TGCAGCGTTGAGGCTAGCGGGAGTTTGGACACCGGGGAGCTGTTTTTT. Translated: CSVEASGSLDTGELFF.